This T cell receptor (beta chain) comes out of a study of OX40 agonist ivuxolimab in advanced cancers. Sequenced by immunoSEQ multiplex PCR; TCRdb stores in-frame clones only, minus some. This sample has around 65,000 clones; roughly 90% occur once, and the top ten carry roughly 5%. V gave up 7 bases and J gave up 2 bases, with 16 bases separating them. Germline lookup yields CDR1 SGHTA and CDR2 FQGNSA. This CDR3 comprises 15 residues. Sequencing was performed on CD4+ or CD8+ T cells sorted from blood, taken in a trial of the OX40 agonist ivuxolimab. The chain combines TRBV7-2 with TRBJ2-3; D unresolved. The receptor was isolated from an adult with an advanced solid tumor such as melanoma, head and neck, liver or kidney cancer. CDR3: CASNSNGRNTDTQYF. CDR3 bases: TGTGCCAGCAACTCAAACGGGCGAAACACAGATACGCAGTATTTT.